The 17 T cell receptor beta chains below come from one sample, sequenced in a study of T-cell reconstitution after alpha-beta-depleted transplantation in children. Unique molecular identifiers were used to barcode this TCRbeta library. One entry per CDR3 protein results from TCRdb running MiXCR on the PCR reads. Of a few hundred thousand distinct CDR3 sequences in the sample, around 10% were seen once. Sequences were derived from PBMCs, sampled before TCRalphabeta/CD19-depleted stem cell transplant. The source of these receptors is a boy under two years old with acute myeloid leukemia, due to receive a stem cell transplant.

Many counts were recorded for this clonotype. This sequence joins TRBV11-2 and TRBJ2-3; 10 nucleotides align to TRBD2. The germline CDR1 and CDR2 sequences are SGHAT and FQNNGV. This CDR3 has 16 residues. Unmatched junction bases numbered 9, after V lost 5 bases and J lost 4 bases. DNA for the CDR3: TGTGCCAGCAGCCAGAGCGGGGGGGCATTAGCAGATACGCAGTATTTT. Protein: CASSQSGGALADTQYF.

Concerning this clonotype: Compared with germline, one end of the junction differs, possibly owing to a read error. The V and J genes are TRBV7-7 and TRBJ2-1; D may be TRBD2 (6 bases). The germline gives CDR1 SSHAT, CDR2 FNYEAQ (reference sequence). The length of the CDR3 is 15 residues. The CDR3, as DNA: TGTGCTAGCAGCCCGAGACTAGGGGCCTACAATGAGCAGTTCTTC. Amino acids: CASSPRLGAYNEQFF.

This chain joins TRBV12-3 or TRBV12-4 and TRBJ1-5, with D possibly TRBD1 on 6 matching bases. V lost 2 bases, J lost 3 bases, and 17 bases lay in between. This CDR3 region has 17 residues. This CDR3 reads CASSLPLDRSINQPQHF. The CDR3 coding sequence is TGTGCCAGCAGTTTACCCTTAGACAGGAGTATCAATCAGCCCCAGCATTTT.

This clonotype was observed at least ten times. The chain couples TRBV5-1 to TRBJ1-1, with 9 bases lining up with TRBD1. The J segment lost 7 bases and the V segment lost 4 bases, leaving 11 bases of the junction unmatched. Looked up from germline, CDR1 is SGHRS and CDR2 is YFSETQ. The CDR3 sequence is 15 residues long. CDR3 in amino acids: CASSVTGQGFNEAFF. The CDR3 bases are TGCGCCAGCAGCGTAACGGGACAGGGCTTTAATGAAGCTTTCTTT.

The chain is built from TRBV12-3 or TRBV12-4 and TRBJ2-3; D remains unclear. This CDR3 has 15 residues. V lost 1 base and J 3 bases, leaving 11 bases between the germline ends. In nucleotides, the CDR3 is TGTGCCAGCAGTTTAGTGCTGCGACCTACAGATACGCAGTATTTT. Residues: CASSLVLRPTDTQYF.

Ten or more counts support this clonotype. The J gene is TRBJ2-7, the V gene TRBV7-9; 14 bases line up with TRBD2. CDR3 length: 16 residues. The J segment lost 2 bases and the V segment lost 0 bases, leaving 0 bases of the junction unmatched. Germline CDR1 and CDR2: SEHNR and FQNEAQ (reference sequence). The CDR3: CASSLAGLAGAYEQYF. The CDR3 bases are TGTGCCAGCAGCTTAGCGGGACTAGCGGGAGCCTACGAGCAGTACTTC.

To note about this clonotype: The junction shows a germline mismatch at one end, possibly a read error. The genes are TRBV30 and TRBJ2-2, with 10 bases lining up with TRBD1. CDR1 is GTSNPN, CDR2 SVGIG, per germline (reference sequence). This CDR3 spans 16 amino acids. The CDR3 sequence is CAWKNLRTGGFGELYF. CDR3 nucleotides: TGTGCCTGGAAAAACCTGAGGACAGGGGGATTCGGGGAGCTGTATTTT.

This clonotype was picked up a small number of times. This sequence joins TRBV7-2 and TRBJ1-2; weak D call: TRBD1 (5 bases). Germline V gives CDR1 SGHTA, CDR2 FQGNSA. The CDR3 has 15 residues. Trimming stripped 1 base from V and 0 bases from J, with 9 bases between. The CDR3 DNA sequence: TGTGCCAGCAGCTTAGGGCCAGGGACTAACTATGGCTACACCTTC. It translates to CASSLGPGTNYGYTF.

This clonotype occurred many times. The chain is built from TRBV2 and TRBJ2-2; D ambiguous. With 10 bases removed from V and 1 base from J, the gap between germline ends came to 13 bases. CDR1 is SNHLY and CDR2 is FYNNEI in the germline V gene. CDR3 size: 14 residues. For the CDR3, the DNA is TGTGCCACTGACGGGTCCTGGAACACCGGGGAGCTGTTTTTT. Protein: CATDGSWNTGELFF.

This clonotype was picked up many times. V is TRBV20-1 and J is TRBJ2-3; D is unresolved. Germline V lookup: CDR1 DFQATT, CDR2 SNEGSKA (reference sequence). The CDR3 is 12 amino acids. V dropped 2 bases and J dropped 4 bases, with 7 bases sitting between them. CDR3 residues: CSARRLADTQYF. As DNA, the CDR3 is TGCAGTGCTAGAAGGCTAGCAGATACGCAGTATTTT.

This clonotype was counted many times. J is TRBJ1-5 and V is TRBV6-5; D remains ambiguous. V lost 6 bases to trimming and J lost 6 bases, with 9 bases between them. CDR1 is MNHEY and CDR2 is SVGAGI in the germline V gene. This CDR3 comprises 12 residues. This CDR3 reads CASSEWGQPQHF. CDR3 bases: TGTGCCAGCAGCGAGTGGGGTCAGCCCCAGCATTTT.

This clonotype came up many times. The chain employs TRBV7-9 and TRBJ2-1; 8 bases agree with TRBD2. The CDR3 spans 16 residues. V trimming: 5 bases; J trimming: 5 bases; junction bases outside the gene matches: 11. Germline loops: CDR1 SEHNR, CDR2 FQNEAQ (reference sequence). The CDR3 here is CASSAPPGGVHNEQFF. DNA for the CDR3: TGTGCCAGCAGCGCCCCCCCGGGGGGGGTGCACAATGAGCAGTTCTTC.

A few counts support this clonotype. V is TRBV7-2 and J is TRBJ2-7; tentative D call: TRBD2 (6 bases). Trimming cost V 5 bases and J 2 bases, with 19 bases left between them. Germline-derived CDR1 and CDR2 are SGHTA and FQGNSA. CDR3 length: 16 residues. The CDR3 DNA reads as TGTGCCAGCAGCCTCATTGTGGCGGGGACCGCCTACGAGCAGTACTTC. Residues: CASSLIVAGTAYEQYF.

This clonotype turned up a few times. The rearrangement joins TRBV27 to TRBJ2-2; 10 nucleotides align to TRBD1. The germline V gene has CDR1 MNHEY and CDR2 SMNVEV (reference sequence). J gave up 1 base and V 4 bases, and 3 bases lay outside the gene matches. The length of the CDR3 is 16 residues. CDR3 protein: CASSSTGGGNTGELFF. The CDR3 DNA follows: TGTGCCAGCAGTTCGACAGGGGGCGGGAACACCGGGGAGCTGTTTTTT.

In this sample, this clonotype turned up many times. The J gene is TRBJ2-5, the V gene TRBV12-3 or TRBV12-4; 11 nucleotides align to TRBD2. This CDR3 region has 16 residues. The ends lost 1 base at V and 5 bases at J; junction bases unmatched: 6. CDR3 sequence: CASSLGLAGRSETQYF. The CDR3 coding sequence is TGTGCCAGCAGTTTAGGACTAGCGGGAAGGTCGGAGACCCAGTACTTC.

The table lists this clonotype with many counts. CDR3 amino acids: CSARDITASFPLTDTQYF. CDR3 nucleotide sequence: TGCAGTGCTAGAGATATTACGGCCTCATTCCCCCTCACAGATACGCAGTATTTT. The chain carries TRBV20-1 and TRBJ2-3, with no clear D. Between the trimmed V and J ends, which lost 0 bases and 2 bases, there was a span of 21 bases. This CDR3 contains 18 residues. Germline V gives CDR1 DFQATT, CDR2 SNEGSKA (reference sequence).

The chain is built from TRBV11-2 and TRBJ2-1; 9 bases are shared with TRBD1. The ends lost 6 bases at V and 6 bases at J; junction bases unmatched: 3. The length of the CDR3 is 13 residues. Germline CDR1 is SGHAT and CDR2 is FQNNGV. DNA of the CDR3: TGTGCCAGCAGATCACAGGGGGCCAATGAGCAGTTCTTC. As protein: CASRSQGANEQFF.